This T cell receptor (beta chain) is from a study of breast tumors, draining lymph nodes, adjacent tissues. Study-wide results and caveats: Tumor repertoires ranked between lymph nodes and nontumor tissue in diversity, with V and J gene preferences. Luminal-like breast cancer showed significantly higher tumor–nontumor repertoire similarity than basal-like. The data were judged consistent with most tumor T cells coming from lymph node and expanding in tumor.

With regard to this clonotype: Antigen: not known.

TCRdb redid the calling of the multiplex PCR reads with MiXCR, one entry per CDR3 protein. Of 150,000 to 200,000 distinct CDR3 sequences in the sample, roughly a third were seen once. Samples came from axillary lymph nodes draining the breast cancer. The receptor's source is a female donor with breast cancer. Some clones in this sample may be carry-over from other donors' samples. Material: axillary lymph node tissue.

The CDR3 is CASRPRDRVPNEQFF. DNA for the CDR3: TGTGCCAGCAGACCCCGGGACAGGGTCCCCAATGAGCAGTTCTTC. The rearrangement joins TRBV6-1 to TRBJ2-1, with 9 bases matching TRBD1. The CDR3 runs to 15 residues. V trimming: 6 bases; J trimming: 6 bases; junction bases outside the gene matches: 9. The germline V gene encodes CDR1 MNHNS and CDR2 SASEGT.